The clone carrying this TCR beta chain appeared many times. The data were taken from a study of T cells in Graves' hyperthyroidism and ophthalmopathy. The source material, RNA transcripts, was used to amplify TCR beta CDR3 regions. When the TCR CDR3 underwent first-round RT-PCR, the HTBI primer set was used. TCRdb itself ran the multiplex PCR reads through MiXCR, one entry per CDR3 protein. The sample carries hundreds of thousands of distinct CDR3 sequences, less than 30% recorded once. This TCR came from a man aged 40-49 years with Graves' hyperthyroidism that later progressed to Graves' ophthalmopathy. The material sequenced was blood.

The CDR3 nucleotides are TGCGCCAGCAGCCCAAATTATGAGGGGTCTGAGACCCAGTACTTC. It specifies CASSPNYEGSETQYF. The gene calls are TRBV5-1 and TRBJ2-5; D possibly matches TRBD1 or TRBD2 (5 bases each). CDR3 length: 15 amino acids. Germline V gene data show CDR1 as SGHRS and CDR2 as YFSETQ. Trimming took 4 bases from V and 5 from J, leaving 18 bases between them. The full variable domain, rest sourced from reference TRBV5-1 and TRBJ2-5, is KAGVTQTPRYLIKTRGQQVTLSCSPISGHRSVSWYQQTPGQGLQFLFEYFSETQRNKGNFPGRFSGRQFSNSRSEMNVSTLELGDSALYLCASSPNYEGSETQYFGPGTRLLVL.